These T cell receptor beta chains were read from a single sample in a study of T-cell memory formation after mild COVID-19. TCRdb analysed the 5' RACE reads with MiXCR anew, one entry per CDR3 protein. The data contain about 140,000 distinct CDR3 sequences, 11% to 15% of them singletons. The sample taken for sequencing was PBMCs or a T cell subset sorted from them (not recorded which). The receptors derive from an adult woman who had mild COVID-19 (a few samples of this study predate the infection). Cell type and time point are not known. CDR3s include the opening cysteine and the closing phenylalanine or tryptophan. The D gene is left open where the match is weak.

cdr3_aa | d_call | j_call | v_call
CASSEAASTEAFF | NA | TRBJ1-1 | TRBV2
CASSERGNTGELFF | NA | TRBJ2-2 | TRBV2
CASNGASGTDTQYF | NA | TRBJ2-3 | TRBV7-9
CASSSYTGTRDEQFF | TRBD2 | TRBJ2-1 | TRBV12-3/TRBV12-4
CASSESTGEETQYF | TRBD1 | TRBJ2-5 | TRBV7-8
CASSLYPHATNEKLFF | NA | TRBJ1-4 | TRBV19
CASSLGAGITYEQYF | NA | TRBJ2-7 | TRBV5-1
CSARDPTLSERENEQFF | TRBD2 | TRBJ2-1 | TRBV20-1
CASSEAAGAPDTQYF | TRBD2 | TRBJ2-3 | TRBV6-1
CASRPGTDHYEQYF | NA | TRBJ2-7 | TRBV7-9
CASSLGWGLAGLNRQFF | TRBD2 | TRBJ2-1 | TRBV7-2
CASSFSGPSYNEQFF | NA | TRBJ2-1 | TRBV13
CAIAEDGGLGSYEQYF | NA | TRBJ2-7 | TRBV10-3
CASSPSGDTDTQYF | NA | TRBJ2-3 | TRBV18
CASTEGIDYGYTF | NA | TRBJ1-2 | TRBV6-5
CASSQGPLSISYEQYF | NA | TRBJ2-7 | TRBV4-3
CASSHTRGGYGYTF | NA | TRBJ1-2 | TRBV12-3/TRBV12-4
CSASRGVAGVVYEQYF | NA | TRBJ2-7 | TRBV20-1
CASSGEEYNEQFF | NA | TRBJ2-1 | TRBV6-4
CATSDWENQPQHF | NA | TRBJ1-5 | TRBV24-1
CASSQVQGRTGELFF | NA | TRBJ2-2 | TRBV4-1
CSVEIAGTYEQYF | TRBD2 | TRBJ2-7 | TRBV29-1
CASSTRTGSIYGYTF | TRBD1 | TRBJ1-2 | TRBV7-9
CASSLAAEETQYF | NA | TRBJ2-5 | TRBV5-1
CSFKRIGVPEKLFF | NA | TRBJ1-4 | TRBV29-1
CASRTGSPKDEQYF | NA | TRBJ2-7 | TRBV7-9
CASSPSGLAGFETQYF | TRBD2 | TRBJ2-5 | TRBV3-1
CASSLGQRFSEEQYF | TRBD1 | TRBJ2-7 | TRBV28
CASSQDSNQPQHF | NA | TRBJ1-5 | TRBV4-1
CASSLWSTDTQYF | NA | TRBJ2-3 | TRBV7-2
CASEGWGEDETQYF | NA | TRBJ2-5 | TRBV25-1
CATSDFLDPPGELFF | NA | TRBJ2-2 | TRBV24-1
CASSHKAGSSYNEQFF | NA | TRBJ2-1 | TRBV28
CASSNRGGQDTQYF | TRBD2 | TRBJ2-3 | TRBV19
CASRTVANYGYTF | NA | TRBJ1-2 | TRBV12-3/TRBV12-4